What follows is one TCR beta chain and its context. Antigen: not known. The study drew donors from healthy Caucasian individuals in Russia aged 6 to 90. This entry is derived from a study of blood T cells in healthy people across ages. Study results and caveats: It was not possible, with unsorted PBMCs, to conclusively compare naive and antigen-experienced cells.

This CDR3 has 11 residues. Next came a second PCR, run for roughly 6 to 11 cycles, which used a sample-barcoded 5' primer along with a J-beta primer mix. MiXCR was run by TCRdb on the 5' RACE reads, yielding one entry per CDR3 protein. The sample records under 1,100,000 distinct CDR3 sequences, about 23% being singletons. These same data were also listed under a study on T cells of mothers and their children. Turning to that study: In this cohort, donors were a few healthy Caucasian mothers plus their six children. An overlap that was slightly higher, though non-significant, was seen in related mother-child pairs versus unrelated pairs.

The V and J genes are TRBV6-7 and TRBJ2-5; D call uncertain. Gene TRBJ2-1 matches the end of the DNA better, so the J call may be wrong. TRBV6-7 is flagged as an ORF with uncertain function. The receptor comes from a girl aged 2-10 years in good health. Sequencing was carried out using blood. CDR3 nucleotides: TGTGCCAGTCGTTTCGCGAGAAAGCAGTTCTTC. It yields the protein CASRFARKQFF.